A selection of T cell receptor beta chains follows, all from one sample in a study of cytomegalovirus exposure and HLA in healthy donors. Generated by immunoSEQ multiplex PCR, the TCRdb table keeps only in-frame clones and is missing some. Of approximately 70,000 clones detected, 74% appear once; the ten largest clones hold 8.5% to 14%. Source material: PBMCs. These receptors came from a woman between 55 and 75 years old in good health and CMV-seropositive. Each CDR3 is given with its conserved first and last residue. A D gene is named only where the DNA matches it firmly. Expanded clones are given a class, and other clones once, few, many or no size at all.

clone_size | j_call | d_call | v_call | cdr3_aa | cdr3_nt
few | TRBJ1-5 | - | TRBV21-1 | CASSKNGTASYQPQHF | TGTGCCAGCAGTAAAAACGGGACAGCTTCATATCAGCCCCAGCATTTT
- | TRBJ1-1 | - | TRBV30 | CAWRTDNGVTEAFF | TGTGCCTGGAGGACCGATAACGGGGTCACTGAAGCTTTCTTT
- | TRBJ1-2 | - | TRBV5-1 | CASSLAPRGDYGYTF | TGCGCCAGCAGCTTGGCCCCCCGGGGTGACTATGGCTACACCTTC
- | TRBJ2-1 | TRBD1 | TRBV25-1 | CASSKGQGVYNEQFF | TGTGCCAGCAGTAAGGGACAGGGAGTCTACAATGAGCAGTTCTTC
- | TRBJ2-7 | - | TRBV7-9 | CASRSRGGPTSSEQYF | TGTGCCAGCAGATCTAGGGGGGGGCCAACGTCGTCCGAGCAGTACTTC
- | TRBJ1-1 | - | TRBV7-9 | CASTLDGGGTEAFF | TGTGCCAGCACCCTAGACGGGGGTGGCACTGAAGCTTTCTTT
- | TRBJ1-4 | - | TRBV27 | CASSLSGVNEKLFF | TGTGCCAGCAGTTTATCAGGGGTTAATGAAAAACTGTTTTTT
- | TRBJ2-7 | - | TRBV5-1 | CASSSESNYEQYF | TGCGCCAGCAGCTCCGAGAGTAACTACGAGCAGTACTTC
- | TRBJ2-7 | - | TRBV2 | CASGRRYEQYF | TGTGCCAGTGGGAGGAGGTACGAGCAGTACTTC
few | TRBJ1-1 | - | TRBV6-5 | CASSYGRTGVNTEAFF | TGTGCCAGCAGTTACGGCCGGACGGGAGTTAACACTGAAGCTTTCTTT
- | TRBJ1-5 | - | TRBV6-5 | CASSYSPLQPQHF | TGTGCCAGCAGTTACTCTCCCCTACAGCCCCAGCATTTT
- | TRBJ2-3 | TRBD2 | TRBV29-1 | CSVDLAGGGGTDTQYF | TGCAGCGTTGATCTAGCGGGAGGAGGAGGCACAGATACGCAGTATTTT
- | TRBJ2-7 | TRBD2 | TRBV7-3 | CASSPQSPGTSVYEQYF | TGTGCCAGCAGCCCGCAAAGTCCCGGGACTAGCGTTTACGAGCAGTACTTC
- | TRBJ1-5 | TRBD1 | TRBV2 | CASSSGRGNQPQHF | TGTGCCAGCAGCTCCGGCAGGGGGAATCAGCCCCAGCATTTT
- | TRBJ1-3 | - | TRBV4-1 | CASRKVTGEAGNTIYF | TGCGCCAGCAGAAAAGTGACAGGCGAAGCTGGAAACACCATATATTTT
- | TRBJ2-2 | TRBD1 | TRBV27 | CASRRGLNTGELFF | TGTGCCAGCAGGAGGGGGCTTAACACCGGGGAGCTGTTTTTT
- | TRBJ2-3 | - | TRBV21-1 | CASSKDRKCYTDTQYF | TGTGCCAGCAGCAAAGACAGAAAATGTTACACAGATACGCAGTATTTT
- | TRBJ1-2 | - | TRBV7-8 | CASSRVRGRANGYTF | TGTGCCAGCAGCCGAGTTCGCGGGAGGGCAAATGGCTACACCTTC
- | TRBJ2-5 | TRBD1 | TRBV10-2 | CASSPDRGETQYF | TGCGCCAGCAGTCCCGACAGGGGAGAGACCCAGTACTTC
- | TRBJ1-1 | TRBD1 | TRBV5-1 | CASSWSGGTEAFF | TGCGCCAGCAGTTGGTCAGGGGGCACTGAAGCTTTCTTT
- | TRBJ1-5 | - | TRBV7-9 | CASSLESAGHQPQHF | TGTGCCAGCAGCTTAGAATCGGCAGGGCATCAGCCCCAGCATTTT
- | TRBJ1-3 | TRBD1 | TRBV5-4 | CASSAGGTGNTIYF | TGTGCCAGCAGCGCAGGGGGTACTGGAAACACCATATATTTT
- | TRBJ1-3 | - | TRBV30 | CAWRREGSGNTIYF | TGTGCCTGGAGAAGGGAGGGGTCGGGAAACACCATATATTTT
- | TRBJ1-4 | - | TRBV9 | CASSIGQFINEKLFF | TGTGCCAGCAGCATCGGACAGTTTATTAATGAAAAACTGTTTTTT
- | TRBJ1-2 | - | TRBV11-3 | CASSLEQGLHGYTF | TGTGCCAGCAGCTTGGAACAGGGACTACATGGCTACACCTTC
few | TRBJ1-5 | - | TRBV6-1 | CASSVEAAEGPQHF | TGTGCCAGCAGTGTCGAGGCCGCTGAAGGACCCCAGCATTTT
- | TRBJ1-6 | TRBD1 | TRBV6-6 | CASSQDRGTPLHF | TGTGCCAGCAGTCAAGACAGGGGGACACCCCTCCACTTT
- | TRBJ2-4 | TRBD2 | TRBV5-4 | CASSPGGTSVLENIQYF | TGTGCCAGCAGCCCTGGTGGGACTAGCGTGTTGGAAAACATTCAGTACTTC
few | TRBJ1-1 | - | TRBV5-1 | CASSLAGILNTEAFF | TGCGCCAGCAGCCTCGCCGGGATCTTGAACACTGAAGCTTTCTTT
- | TRBJ2-3 | - | TRBV6-1 | CASSEFETIGTQYF | TGTGCCAGCAGTGAATTTGAGACTATAGGTACGCAGTATTTT
- | TRBJ2-3 | - | TRBV29-1 | CSVGRTVSTDTQYF | TGCAGCGTTGGGAGGACAGTAAGCACAGATACGCAGTATTTT
- | TRBJ1-6 | TRBD1 | TRBV30 | CAWNNLDRVYNSPLHF | TGTGCCTGGAACAACCTAGACAGGGTCTATAATTCACCCCTCCACTTT
once | TRBJ2-5 | TRBD2 | TRBV30 | CAWRAIAGGETQYF | TGTGCCTGGAGGGCGATAGCGGGAGGGGAGACCCAGTACTTC
- | TRBJ1-5 | - | TRBV19 | CASSSAGYGNQPQHF | TGTGCCAGTAGCAGTGCAGGGTACGGCAATCAGCCCCAGCATTTT
- | TRBJ2-2 | - | TRBV29-1 | CSGGDLGELFF | TGCAGCGGAGGAGACTTGGGGGAGCTGTTTTTT
- | TRBJ2-1 | - | TRBV11-3 | CASSFASGSYNEQFF | TGTGCCAGCAGCTTTGCTAGTGGGTCCTACAATGAGCAGTTCTTC
- | TRBJ1-1 | - | TRBV28 | CASSSGGGTATEAFF | TGTGCCAGCAGCAGCGGCGGGGGCACGGCCACTGAAGCTTTCTTT
- | TRBJ1-3 | - | TRBV9 | CASSNTNTIYF | TGTGCCAGCAGCAACACGAACACCATATACTTT
- | TRBJ1-2 | TRBD1 | TRBV19 | CASSPLGTGHLDNYGYTF | TGTGCCAGTAGTCCGCTTGGGACAGGGCATTTGGATAACTATGGCTACACCTTC
- | TRBJ1-2 | TRBD1 | TRBV4-1 | CASSRPRQGSLGYTF | TGCGCCAGCAGCCGACCGCGACAGGGGAGCCTCGGCTACACCTTC
- | TRBJ2-7 | - | TRBV12-5 | CASGLGLYEQYF | TGTGCTAGTGGTTTGGGACTTTACGAGCAGTACTTC
- | TRBJ2-1 | - | TRBV27 | CASRRDTISNEQFF | TGTGCCAGCAGACGGGACACGATTTCCAATGAGCAGTTCTTC
- | TRBJ2-1 | TRBD2 | TRBV11-2 | CASSTEREGYNEQFF | TGTGCCAGCAGCACAGAGCGGGAGGGCTACAATGAGCAGTTCTTC
- | TRBJ1-2 | TRBD1 | TRBV9 | CASSATGDGGYTF | TGTGCCAGCAGCGCCACAGGGGACGGCGGCTACACCTTC
- | TRBJ2-1 | - | TRBV30 | CAWSILASEQFF | TGTGCCTGGAGTATATTAGCGTCTGAGCAGTTCTTC
few | TRBJ1-1 | TRBD1 | TRBV19 | CASRMGQVNTEAFF | TGTGCCAGTAGAATGGGACAGGTGAACACTGAAGCTTTCTTT